This note documents a single T cell receptor (beta chain) sequence. There are a few counts of this clonotype. Which antigen it targets is not known. No qualities accompany the bases; no much larger clone lies one base away. The source of the sample is a study of identical twins listed by TCRdb under 2016. In terms of the full investigation: The study deep-sequenced TCR alpha and beta repertoires from monozygotic twins, unrelated adults of various ages and cord blood to test whether fetal clonotypes persist. To rule out contamination, the twin experiments were replicated at different times with different library preparation protocols. General findings and caveats noted by the study authors: Invariant T cells such as MAIT and iNKT could partly confound zero-insertion analyses, although diverse VJ usage argued against such confounding for most clonotypes. Fewer insertions were carried by abundant cord blood beta clonotypes, a similar but weaker trend appeared in young adult naive repertoires, and no such trend appeared in memory repertoires. Recombination models systematically underestimated out-of-frame TCR alpha sharing in monozygotic twins but agreed with sharing between unrelated individuals. Excess twin sharing in beta out-of-frame sequences was weaker because fewer shared sequences lowered the signal-to-noise ratio. Compared with coincidental sharing between unrelated individuals, out-of-frame TCR alpha sequences shared between twins showed an excess of sequences with low generation probability. Conclusions relied on cross-sectional statistical analysis, since the same donors could not be followed over many years.

Receptors were amplified or captured by 5' RACE. TCRdb names Illumina HiSeq 2000 as the instrument used. A universal primer binding site was introduced by template switching, and a unique molecular identifier was present in the final cDNA, enabling accurate counting of TCR cDNA molecules. Specific primers in the conserved constant-segment region were used to synthesize first-strand cDNA for TCR alpha and beta chains. To control for contamination, every cDNA library carried two barcodes: a SMART-Mk sample barcode plus Illumina barcodes. Two successive PCR steps introduced TruSeq adapter sequences along with Illumina sample barcodes. The Illumina HiSeq platform was used with custom primers to sequence TCR alpha and beta cDNA libraries. Per the authors' processing: Unique molecular identifiers were extracted from raw reads with MiGEC, and CDR3 positions were determined with MiXCR. For each individual, recombination models were inferred using an EM algorithm with the repgenHMM and IGoR tools. Shared clonotypes were analyzed with the tcR package in R, and sharing was normalized by the product of cloneset sizes. Out-of-frame nonproductive sequences were analyzed to study raw recombination free of thymic and clonal selection effects. TCRdb took the public reads, trimmed them with fastp at Q25, ran MiXCR for clone calling and kept in-frame beta chains. All rows with the same CDR3 protein become a single entry with the most common DNA and genes. The V and J calls reflect TCRdb's pipeline rather than the authors' work. The sample profile shows 250,000 or so distinct CDR3 sequences; more than 9.5% of them were found once. Roughly 3.7% of the sample belongs to the ten largest clones.

Per the germline V gene (reference sequence), SEHNR is the CDR1 and FQNEAQ is the CDR2. V trim: 6 bases; J trim: 6 bases; unmatched bases: 3. The CDR3 spans 12 residues, from the cysteine through the phenylalanine. The DNA shown is the 36-base CDR3, in frame from base 1. Only healthy Caucasian donors were included. Three pairs of female monozygotic twins, all aged about 18 to 29 years, made up the twin cohort. Using Miltenyi CD45RO+ enrichment and human naive T-cell isolation kits, memory (CD45RO+) and naive T cells were isolated from PBMC. Separately, the same data were catalogued under a study of yellow fever vaccine responses in identical twins. The second source states: According to the authors, the vaccine-induced T cell response in identical twins seemed to be partly convergent and partly specific to each individual. In identical twins, the study followed T cell clones that responded to the vaccine with precision.

The sequence links TRBV7-9 to TRBJ1-2; the central 8 bases match TRBD1. Sequenced material: memory (CD45RO+) T cells sorted from blood. What this sample's cell subset or site label stands for: CD45RO+ enriched T cells. This TCR derives from a woman aged 18 to 35 in good health. CDR3 protein: CASSGGQDGYTF. The nucleotide sequence reads as follows: TGTGCCAGCAGTGGGGGACAGGATGGCTACACCTTC.